The T cell receptor beta chain under discussion was sequenced for a study of OX40 agonist ivuxolimab in advanced cancers. Across the study: The dose-escalation group included hepatocellular carcinoma, melanoma, renal cell carcinoma and head and neck cancer. With a range of about 20 to 79, age averaged approximately 55 years, and approximately 83% were male.

Method: immunoSEQ multiplex PCR; TCRdb's copy keeps in-frame clones and lacks some. The sample consists of 75,000 to 100,000 clones, about 91% of them appearing once. Comments on this clone: Its antigen is undetermined. In the same sample, other DNA sequences code for this CDR3.

The germline V gene encodes CDR1 SGHTA and CDR2 FQGNSA. The CDR3 sequence is 15 residues long. V lost 2 bases and J 4 bases, leaving 11 bases between the germline ends. Notes on the study in general: Circulating CD4+ and CD8+ T cells showed clonal expansion by week 6 at 0.1 to 3.0 mg/kg.

The gene calls are TRBV7-2 and TRBJ2-2; D unresolved. The sequence was collected from an adult with an advanced solid tumor such as melanoma, head and neck, liver or kidney cancer. This specimen consisted of CD4+ or CD8+ T cells sorted from blood, obtained in a trial of the OX40 agonist ivuxolimab. The CDR3 bases are TGTGCCAGCAGCTTAACGCGGCAGCTCACCGGGGAGCTGTTTTTT. Protein: CASSLTRQLTGELFF.